The source of this T cell receptor beta chain is a study of blood T cells in healthy people across ages. V was shortened by 9 bases and J by 1 base, with 11 bases between the two germline ends. Germline CDR1 is KGHDR and CDR2 is SFDVKD. CDR3 length: 14 amino acids. Alongside a J-beta primer mix, a sample-barcoded 5' primer served in a second PCR lasting about 7 to 11 cycles. One entry per CDR3 protein results from TCRdb running MiXCR on the 5' RACE reads. The table shows about 780,000 distinct CDR3 sequences, with more than 25% occurring only once. This sample also appeared in a second study, on T cells of mothers and their children. That source reports: None of the identified T cell clones proved to be persistent microchimeric clones.

The sequencing input was blood. The TCR was taken from a boy aged 10-17 years in good health. The chain has TRBV24-1 and TRBJ2-2; D is possibly TRBD1 or TRBD2 (5 bases each). CDR3 sequence: CATSGTKNTGELFF. CDR3 in DNA: TGTGCCACCTCCGGGACGAAGAACACCGGGGAGCTGTTTTTT.